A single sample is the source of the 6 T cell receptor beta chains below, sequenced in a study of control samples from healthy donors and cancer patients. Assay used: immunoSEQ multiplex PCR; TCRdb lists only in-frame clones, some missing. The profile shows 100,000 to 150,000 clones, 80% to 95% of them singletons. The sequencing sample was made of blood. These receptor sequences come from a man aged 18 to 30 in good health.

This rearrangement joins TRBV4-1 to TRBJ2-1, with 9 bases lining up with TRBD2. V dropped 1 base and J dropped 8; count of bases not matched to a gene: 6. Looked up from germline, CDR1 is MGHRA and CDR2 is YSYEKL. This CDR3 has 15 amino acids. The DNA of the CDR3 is TGCGCCAGCAGCCAAGCTGGCGGGGGGGCAGATGAGCAGTTCTTC. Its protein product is CASSQAGGGADEQFF.

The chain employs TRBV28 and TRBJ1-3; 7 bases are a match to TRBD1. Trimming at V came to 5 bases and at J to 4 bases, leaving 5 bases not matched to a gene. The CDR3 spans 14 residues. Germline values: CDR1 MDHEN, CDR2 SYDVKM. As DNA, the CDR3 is TGTGCCAGCAGTCCAGACAGGGTAGGAAACACCATATATTTT. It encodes CASSPDRVGNTIYF.

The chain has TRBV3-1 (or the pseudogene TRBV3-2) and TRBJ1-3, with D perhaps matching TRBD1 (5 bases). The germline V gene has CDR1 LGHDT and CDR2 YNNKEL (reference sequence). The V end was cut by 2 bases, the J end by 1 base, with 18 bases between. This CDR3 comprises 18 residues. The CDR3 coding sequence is TGTGCCAGCAGCCAAAACCTCGGGGCCGTTGGGTCTGGAAACACCATATATTTT. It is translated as CASSQNLGAVGSGNTIYF.

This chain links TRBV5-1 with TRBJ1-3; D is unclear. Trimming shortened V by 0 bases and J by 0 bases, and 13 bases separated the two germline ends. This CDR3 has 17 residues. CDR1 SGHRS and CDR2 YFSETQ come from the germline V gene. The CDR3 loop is CASSLATATSSGNTIYF. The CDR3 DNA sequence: TGCGCCAGCAGCTTGGCCACAGCGACAAGCTCTGGAAACACCATATATTTT. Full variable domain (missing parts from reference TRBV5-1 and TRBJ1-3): KAGVTQTPRYLIKTRGQQVTLSCSPISGHRSVSWYQQTPGQGLQFLFEYFSETQRNKGNFPGRFSGRQFSNSRSEMNVSTLELGDSALYLCASSLATATSSGNTIYFGEGSWLTVV.

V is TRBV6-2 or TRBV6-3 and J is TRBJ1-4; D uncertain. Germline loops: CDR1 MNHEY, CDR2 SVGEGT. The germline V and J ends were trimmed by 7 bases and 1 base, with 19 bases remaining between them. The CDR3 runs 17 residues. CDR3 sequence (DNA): TGTGCCAGCACCCCTACGGTGGTAGGGATAACTAATGAAAAACTGTTTTTT. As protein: CASTPTVVGITNEKLFF.

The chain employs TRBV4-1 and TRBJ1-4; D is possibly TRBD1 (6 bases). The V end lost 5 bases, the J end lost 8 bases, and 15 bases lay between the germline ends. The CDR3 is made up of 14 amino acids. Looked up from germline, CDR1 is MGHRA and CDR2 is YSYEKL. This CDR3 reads CASSIQGMGEKLFF. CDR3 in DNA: TGCGCCAGCAGCATACAGGGCATGGGCGAAAAACTGTTTTTT.